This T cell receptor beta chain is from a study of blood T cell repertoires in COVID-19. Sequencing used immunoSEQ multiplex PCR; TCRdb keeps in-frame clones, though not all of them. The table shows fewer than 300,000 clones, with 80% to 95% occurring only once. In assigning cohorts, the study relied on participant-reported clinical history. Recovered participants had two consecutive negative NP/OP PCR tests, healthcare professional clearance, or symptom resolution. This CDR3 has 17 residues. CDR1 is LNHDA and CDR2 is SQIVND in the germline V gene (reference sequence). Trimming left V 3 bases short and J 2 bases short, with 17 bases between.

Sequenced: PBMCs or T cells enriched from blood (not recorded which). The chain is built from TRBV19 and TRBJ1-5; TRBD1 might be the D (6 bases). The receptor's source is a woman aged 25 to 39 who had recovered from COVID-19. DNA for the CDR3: TGTGCCAGTAGTATCCCCACGAGGGGGTCCGGCAATCAGCCCCAGCATTTT. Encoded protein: CASSIPTRGSGNQPQHF.